This section outlines one T cell receptor (delta chain) sequence together with its context. Its antigen is not known. This sample is drawn from a study of Vδ1+ human thymocytes. Overall study results and limits: Thymic TRG and TRD repertoires appeared highly polyclonal. Bulk data may be misread because of unexpected Vdelta2 sequences. Despite high sort purity, roughly 19% of thymic T cell receptor delta sequences were Vdelta2. TRD repertoires were essentially private, unlike widely shared TRG clonotypes.

Extracted RNA was reverse transcribed into cDNA. Pooled V-gene forward primers with one constant-region reverse primer generated the CDR3 amplicons by multiplex PCR. TCRdb re-called the multiplex PCR reads through CATT. Among about 53,000 delta-chain clones listed, roughly 15% were seen once. CDR3 length: 20 residues. Trimming removed 3 bases from V and 1 base from J; junction bases left unmatched: 18. The germline CDR1 and CDR2 sequences are TSWWSYY and QGS. The TCR comes from a girl under two years old who had congenital heart surgery. The V call is TRDV1, the J call TRDJ1; 9 nucleotides agree with TRDD3. Sequencing used Vdelta1+ gamma-delta thymocytes from the thymus. Subset described: FACS-sorted CD3+ TCRalphabeta- TCRVdelta1+ TCRVdelta2- thymocytes. The CDR3 loop reads CALGDFFLPFTGGPTDKLIF. The CDR3 DNA reads as TGTGCTCTTGGGGACTTTTTCCTCCCTTTTACTGGGGGACCCACCGATAAACTCATCTTT.